This entry features one T cell receptor beta chain sequence. Its antigen remains undetermined. The sample holds no much larger clone one base away, and base qualities are not on file. Germline trimming amounts to 1 base on V and 3 bases on J, with 10 as the count of junction bases outside the gene matches. The CDR3, from cysteine to phenylalanine, totals 18 residues. The retained sequence is limited to the CDR3, 54 bases, with the frame set at the first base. Looking up the germline V gene yields CDR1 LGHNA and CDR2 YSLEER. TCRbeta CDR3 regions were amplified from genomic DNA using the immunoSEQ Assay, a bias-controlled multiplex PCR. The paper's data handling went like this. Nucleated cell counts per sample were estimated from amplification of reference gene primers within the assay. To quantify the absolute abundance of each unique TCRbeta CDR3 rearrangement, sequence reads were collapsed and filtered. Productive Simpson clonality was computed per sample as the square root of Simpson's diversity index over productive rearrangements. Entries here come from immuneACCESS through TCRdb and include only in-frame sequences with V and J called. Some clones fail to appear in such tables; in the studies checked, an unresolved V gene covers under half of the shortfall, and the cause of the remainder is unknown. The V and J calls and clone size come from that table; D and trimming were worked out from the DNA. A total of about 480,000 clones appear in this sample, 88% of them only once. In total, the top ten clones hold less than 2% of the sample.

This entry is derived from a study of blood T cell repertoires in COVID-19 (TCRdb year 2020). Regarding the research as a whole: Samples covering the acute and convalescent phases of COVID-19 were provided by collaborators in the United States, Italy and Spain. The repertoires were released in a freely available public database intended as a resource for research on the immune response to SARS-CoV-2. The prospective study material was composed of cDNA or gDNA derived from T cells, B-cell-depleted T cells, or PBMCs. The sample metadata nearly always contained a de-identified subject ID, COVID-19 status, age in years and sex. Where available, HLA class I and class II types were obtained from metadata supplied by the sample provider rather than from assay-based typing. Subjects who had been exposed to COVID-19, were actively infected with it, or had recovered from it provided the deeply sampled blood TCRbeta repertoires that made up the dataset. Samples came from the ongoing ImmuneRACE study (first 160 participants) plus 1,254 subjects from 6 global collaborators.

What the authors observed across the whole study: The quantity of clinical and demographic metadata differed by source and by participant and was supplied without curation.

In the prospective study, participants were roughly 18 to 89 years old, resided in fewer than 25 geographic areas of the United States, and were enrolled through a virtual design. Cohort assignment in the prospective study relied on participant-reported clinical history from a screening survey and a study questionnaire. ImmuneRACE Cohort 3 recovered participants were defined by two consecutive negative NP/OP PCR tests, healthcare professional clearance, or symptom resolution. In the prospective study, whole blood, serum and a nasopharyngeal or oropharyngeal swab were collected from each participant by mobile phlebotomists. Over a 2-month period, participants in the prospective study had the option of providing additional blood draws and questionnaires. Prospective study blood samples were shipped either frozen or at room temperature before DNA extraction.

The receptor chain draws on TRBV4-3 and TRBJ2-7, with 12 central nucleotides matching TRBD2. This receptor was obtained from a woman aged 40 to 49 who had recovered from COVID-19. The sequenced sample was PBMCs or T cells enriched from blood (not recorded which). The CDR3 amino acid sequence is: CASSQGMLAGGPDYEQYF. The sequenced DNA: TGCGCCAGCAGCCAAGGGATGCTAGCGGGAGGGCCCGACTACGAGCAGTACTTC.